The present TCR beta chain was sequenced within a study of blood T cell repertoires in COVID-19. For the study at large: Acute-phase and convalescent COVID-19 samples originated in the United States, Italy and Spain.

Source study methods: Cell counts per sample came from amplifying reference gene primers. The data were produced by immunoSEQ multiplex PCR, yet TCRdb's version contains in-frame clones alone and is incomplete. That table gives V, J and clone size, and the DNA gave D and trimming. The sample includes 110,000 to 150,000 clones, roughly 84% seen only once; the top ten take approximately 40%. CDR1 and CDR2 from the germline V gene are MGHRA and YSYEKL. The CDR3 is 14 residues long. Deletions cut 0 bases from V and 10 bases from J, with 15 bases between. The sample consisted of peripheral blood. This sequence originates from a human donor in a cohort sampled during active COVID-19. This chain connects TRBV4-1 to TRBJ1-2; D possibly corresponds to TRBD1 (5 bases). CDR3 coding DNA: TGCGCCAGCAGCCAAGATTCGGCAGGGCGCCCCTACACCTTC. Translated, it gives CASSQDSAGRPYTF.